This TCR beta chain was identified during a study of T cell responses to AZD1222 COVID-19 vaccine. Study-level findings and limits: At baseline, seropositivity was found in only a handful of AZD1222 recipients.

Trimming removed 4 bases from V and 4 bases from J; junction bases left unmatched: 3. This CDR3 comprises 13 residues. Data came from immunoSEQ multiplex PCR; TCRdb stores just in-frame clones and leaves some out. The sample includes tens of thousands of clones, 65% to 90% seen only once; the top ten take 20%. A remark on this clone: Its antigen is unknown. At the DNA level, this CDR3 is encoded by other sequences in the same sample as well.

The chain recombines TRBV12-3 or TRBV12-4 with TRBJ1-2; 7 bases match TRBD1. This receptor was obtained from an adult in good health. Material: peripheral blood, obtained on day 0 of AZD1222 vaccination. This CDR3 reads CASSYRGTYGYTF. Here the CDR3 DNA reads TGTGCCAGCAGTTACAGGGGAACCTATGGCTACACCTTC.